The entry below describes one T cell receptor beta chain. Antigen specificity is unknown. This record belongs to a study of PD-1 blockade in classical Hodgkin lymphoma. Study-wide results and caveats: Any patient who commenced nivolumab under 1 year after ASCT was excluded. A reduction in baseline TCR diversity was reportedly seen in newly diagnosed patients relative to healthy donors. Whoever responded completely had baseline diversity much like that seen in newly diagnosed patients.

Every patient was affected by relapse after autologous stem cell transplantation, while exposure to brentuximab vedotin was not uniform. Complete response, partial response or progressive disease constituted the best response categories observed. Germline V gene data show CDR1 as SGHTA and CDR2 as FQGNSA. Unmatched junction bases numbered 0, after V lost 1 base and J lost 1 base. The CDR3 runs 15 residues. Generated by immunoSEQ multiplex PCR, the TCRdb table keeps only in-frame clones and is missing some. Altogether approximately 60,000 clones are present, about nine tenths being singletons, with the ten largest covering around an eighth.

V and J are TRBV7-2 and TRBJ2-3, with 9 nucleotides matching TRBD2. The specimen comprised peripheral blood mononuclear cells (PBMCs), sampled at baseline. The TCR sequence derives from a human donor with classical Hodgkin lymphoma. The DNA of the CDR3 is TGTGCCAGCAGCTTAGTAGCGGGGGGCACAGATACGCAGTATTTT. It is translated as CASSLVAGGTDTQYF.